One sample yielded the 14 T cell receptor beta chains listed below, sequenced in a study of T-cell memory formation after mild COVID-19. TCRdb redid the calling of the 5' RACE reads with MiXCR, one entry per CDR3 protein. The sample includes roughly 130,000 distinct CDR3 sequences, 5% to 6.5% of them seen just once. Sequencing used PBMCs or a T cell subset sorted from them (not recorded which). These receptors were collected from an adult woman who had mild COVID-19 (a few samples of this study predate the infection). Cell type and time point are not known.

This clonotype was seen more than once but under ten times. The rearrangement links TRBV9 to TRBJ1-2; 8 bases fit TRBD1. The ends lost 4 bases at V and 6 bases at J; junction bases unmatched: 8. In germline, CDR1 is SGDLS, CDR2 YYNGEE. This CDR3 is 14 amino acids long. DNA of the CDR3: TGTGCCAGCAGCCGCGGAGGGACAGGAGATGGCTACACCTTC. Protein: CASSRGGTGDGYTF. Combining the CDR3 with reference TRBV9 and TRBJ1-2 gives the whole variable domain DSGVTQTPKHLITATGQRVTLRCSPRSGDLSVYWYQQSLDQGLQFLIQYYNGEERAKGNILERFSAQQFPDLHSELNLSSLELGDSALYFCASSRGGTGDGYTFGSGTRLTVV.

This clonotype was counted a few times. This sequence joins TRBV7-9 and TRBJ1-3; no reliable D call. Germline CDR1 SEHNR, CDR2 FQNEAQ (reference sequence). Trimming removed 7 bases from V and 0 bases from J, with 7 bases in between. The CDR3 runs 13 residues. The CDR3 region is CASTRNSGNTIYF. CDR3 DNA sequence: TGTGCCAGCACACGGAACTCTGGAAACACCATATATTTT.

The chain uses TRBV25-1 and TRBJ2-3; 12 bases match TRBD2. The CDR3 covers 16 residues. V shed 2 bases, J shed 4 bases, and the junction held 4 bases outside the gene matches. Per the germline V gene, CDR1 is MGHDK and CDR2 is SYGVNS. The CDR3 loop is CASSEGRLAGADTQYF. CDR3 nucleotides: TGTGCCAGCAGTGAAGGGAGACTAGCGGGGGCAGATACGCAGTATTTT.

This clonotype was detected only a few times. The V and J genes are TRBV29-1 and TRBJ1-1; 9 nucleotides agree with TRBD1. The germline gives CDR1 SQVTM, CDR2 ANQGSEA. Germline trimming cut 7 bases from V and 8 bases from J; bases unmatched to any gene: 5. This CDR3 has 11 amino acids. The CDR3 protein is CSAGGQGEAFF. In nucleotides, the CDR3 is TGCAGCGCTGGGGGACAGGGAGAAGCTTTCTTT.

This clonotype was detected many times. This chain links TRBV7-3 with TRBJ2-1, with 11 bases identical to TRBD2. The V gene end was trimmed by 7 bases and the J gene end by 6 bases; junction bases not matched to a gene: 8. Germline V lookup: CDR1 SGHTA, CDR2 FQGTGA. CDR3 length equals 15 residues. Here the CDR3 DNA reads TGTGCCAGCACCAGTAGCGGGAGGGCCACCAATGAGCAGTTCTTC. Its protein product is CASTSSGRATNEQFF.

This clonotype was counted a few times. This rearrangement joins TRBV3-1 to TRBJ2-7; D is possibly TRBD2 (6 bases). CDR1 is LGHDT, CDR2 YNNKEL, per germline (reference sequence). With 1 base removed from V and 7 bases from J, the gap between germline ends came to 17 bases. This CDR3 spans 15 amino acids. CDR3 in amino acids: CASSQASHRGAEQYF. In nucleotides, the CDR3 is TGTGCCAGCAGCCAAGCGAGCCACCGCGGGGCGGAGCAGTACTTC.

There are many counts of this clonotype. The V gene is TRBV5-6, the J gene TRBJ2-1, with D possibly matching TRBD1 (6 bases). The V end lost 0 bases, the J end lost 9 bases, and 16 bases lay between the germline ends. Germline-derived CDR1 and CDR2 are SGHDT and YYEEEE. The CDR3 runs to 15 residues. CDR3 amino acids: CASSLGRQGRGEQFF. CDR3 coding DNA: TGTGCCAGCAGCTTGGGGAGGCAGGGGCGAGGTGAGCAGTTCTTC.

This clonotype has ten or more counts. The V call is TRBV13, the J call TRBJ2-3, with D tentatively TRBD2 (6 bases). Trimming stripped 1 base from V and 1 base from J, with 18 bases between. Germline loops: CDR1 PRHDT, CDR2 FYEKMQ (reference sequence). This CDR3 has 18 residues. The CDR3 loop reads CASSLALGVGGGTDTQYF. CDR3 nucleotides: TGTGCCAGCAGCTTAGCCCTCGGGGTCGGCGGGGGCACAGATACGCAGTATTTT.

This clonotype was counted at least ten times. V and J are TRBV20-1 and TRBJ2-3; 9 bases align to TRBD2. With 3 bases clipped from V and 4 bases from J, the junction kept 8 bases outside the gene matches. The CDR3 spans 15 residues. Per germline, CDR1 DFQATT and CDR2 SNEGSKA (reference sequence). CDR3 sequence reads: CSARVPRGRADTQYF. The CDR3 bases are TGCAGTGCTAGGGTTCCTCGCGGGAGGGCAGATACGCAGTATTTT.

A note on this clonotype: Sequence at one end of the junction differs from germline and may be a read error. This chain uses TRBV9 with TRBJ2-5; the match to TRBD2 covers 8 bases. The V gene's germline CDR1 is SGDLS and CDR2 YYNGEE. The CDR3 is made up of 14 amino acids. The CDR3 reads CASSTGLAQVTQYF. CDR3 nucleotides: TGTGCCAGCAGCACCGGACTAGCTCAAGTGACCCAGTACTTC.

In its sample, this clonotype was seen a few times. The chain couples TRBV6-6 to TRBJ2-7, with TRBD1 identical over 9 bases. The junction had 4 bases not matched to a gene; V was cut back by 4 bases and J by 0 bases. This CDR3 region has 15 residues. CDR1 is MNHNY, CDR2 SVGAGI, per germline (reference sequence). CDR3 nucleotide sequence: TGTGCCAGCAGTTCTAGGACAGGGGCCTCCTACGAGCAGTACTTC. Translated, it gives CASSSRTGASYEQYF.

This clonotype was seen only a few times. The chain combines TRBV6-2 or TRBV6-3 with TRBJ2-1; 8 bases match TRBD2. After removal of 10 bases from V and 5 bases from J, the junction contained 7 bases not matched to a gene. The germline V gene encodes CDR1 MNHEY and CDR2 SVGEGT. This CDR3 comprises 13 residues. The CDR3 loop is CATQREWDNEQFF. CDR3 bases: TGTGCCACCCAGCGGGAGTGGGACAATGAGCAGTTCTTC.

This clonotype has at least ten counts. The chain uses TRBV20-1 and TRBJ1-1; TRBD1 matches 9 bases. Germline CDR1 reads DFQATT; CDR2 reads SNEGSKA (reference sequence). The CDR3 loop spans 14 amino acids. V trimming: 6 bases; J trimming: 4 bases; junction bases outside the gene matches: 9. The CDR3 nucleotides read TGCAGTGCCAGAAAGGAGACAGGGGGCACTGAAGCTTTCTTT. The encoded protein is CSARKETGGTEAFF.

This clonotype was detected only a few times. The chain links TRBV5-1 to TRBJ1-6; a weak D match, TRBD1 (6 bases). The germline V gene has CDR1 SGHRS and CDR2 YFSETQ. V was trimmed by 1 base and J by 2 bases, leaving 7 bases between them. The length of the CDR3 is 15 residues. The CDR3 bases are TGCGCCAGCAGCTTGCGGACAGCCTATAATTCACCCCTCCACTTT. As protein: CASSLRTAYNSPLHF.